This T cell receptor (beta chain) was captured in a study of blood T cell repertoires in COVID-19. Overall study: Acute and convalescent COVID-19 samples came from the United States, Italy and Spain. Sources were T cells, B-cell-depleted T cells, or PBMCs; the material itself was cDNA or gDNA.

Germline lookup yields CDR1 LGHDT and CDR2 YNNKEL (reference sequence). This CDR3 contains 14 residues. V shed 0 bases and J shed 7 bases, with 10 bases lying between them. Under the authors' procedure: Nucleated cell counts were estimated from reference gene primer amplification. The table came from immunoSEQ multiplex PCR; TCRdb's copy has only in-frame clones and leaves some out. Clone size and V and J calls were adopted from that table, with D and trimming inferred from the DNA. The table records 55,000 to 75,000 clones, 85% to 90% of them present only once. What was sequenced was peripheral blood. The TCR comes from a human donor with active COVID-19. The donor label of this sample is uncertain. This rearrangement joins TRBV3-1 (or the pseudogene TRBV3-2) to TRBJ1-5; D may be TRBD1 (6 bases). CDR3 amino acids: CASSQDRGVQPQHF. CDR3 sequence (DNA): TGTGCCAGCAGCCAAGACAGGGGAGTACAGCCCCAGCATTTT.